This T cell receptor beta chain was identified during a study of CD8+CD57+ T cells in acquired aplastic anemia. As for the study in general: The DNA of sorted CD4+ and CD8+ cells averaged around 3.2 ug.

Trimming left V 1 base short and J 6 bases short, with 12 bases between. Germline V gives CDR1 SGHTA, CDR2 FQGNSA. The CDR3 is 14 residues long. For this clonotype: Its cognate antigen is unknown.

General study findings and limits: Patients and controls were found to share more than 25 CD8+ CDR3 sequences. Between patients and controls, CD8+ Simpson's diversity did not vary significantly.

The template for TCR beta VDJ and CDR3 sequence profiling was genomic DNA. From the reads, TCRdb called clonotypes with MiXCR, one entry per CDR3 protein. The sample shows approximately 200,000 distinct CDR3 sequences, over 40% of them seen only once. Patients included in sequencing had previously demonstrated CD8+CD57+ cell expansion by flow cytometry. The origin of this receptor is a human donor with aplastic anemia. J is TRBJ1-2 and V is TRBV7-2, with D tentatively TRBD1 (5 bases). Material: sorted CD4+, CD8+, or CD8+CD57+ T cells (not recorded which) from PBMCs. The DNA for the CDR3 is TGTGCCAGCAGCTTAGATTCAGGGAAGGATGGCTACACCTTC. Amino acids: CASSLDSGKDGYTF.